This entry concerns a single TCR beta chain. Primed by a sample-barcoded 5' primer and a J-beta primer mix, a second PCR proceeded for about 7 to 12 cycles. In TCRdb, the 5' RACE reads were re-called with MiXCR into one record per CDR3 protein. The table records about 1.7 million distinct CDR3 sequences, 28% of them present only once. This entry belongs to a study of blood T cells in healthy people across ages. The clonotype was recovered from a woman between 25 and 40 years old in good health. Sequencing was performed on blood.

The CDR3 loop is CASSTWGNMNTEAFF. CDR3 DNA sequence: TGTGCCAGTAGTACATGGGGGAACATGAACACTGAAGCTTTCTTT. The chain couples TRBV19 to TRBJ1-1, with D perhaps TRBD1 (5 bases). Germline CDR1 reads LNHDA; CDR2 reads SQIVND (reference sequence). This CDR3 has 15 residues. Trimming left V 4 bases short and J 0 bases short, with 12 bases between.